This TCR beta chain was found in a study of tumor-infiltrating lymphocytes in localized non-small cell lung cancer. Study overall: The cohort mixed smokers and never-smokers, several histologies, and some post-neoadjuvant-chemotherapy samples. Tumor tissue and non-adjacent uninvolved lung came from each patient.

Broader study findings: Not all patients were TCR sequenced, owing to tissue quantity. IM1 and IM2 tumors showed no difference in T-cell fraction.

Some clones are missing from TCRdb's copy, which holds only in-frame ones; the method was immunoSEQ multiplex PCR. The table records approximately 12,000 clones, less than 75% of them present only once. This CDR3 comprises 17 residues. Trimming took 6 bases from V and 8 from J; bases not matched to a gene: 18. The germline V gene has CDR1 SNHLY and CDR2 FYNNEI. In the case of this clone: Its matching antigen is unknown.

The rearrangement joins TRBV2 to TRBJ2-3; the match to TRBD1 covers 9 bases. The TCR sequence derives from a human donor with non-small cell lung cancer. Sequencing input: uninvolved lung tissue not adjacent to the tumor. The CDR3 DNA sequence: TGTGCCAGCAGACCTACTACAGGGGGCGTCTTAAAGGGTACGCAGTATTTT. It specifies CASRPTTGGVLKGTQYF.